Below, 30 T cell receptor beta chains from the same sample are listed, as sequenced in a study of cytomegalovirus exposure and HLA in healthy donors. Primers: 60 Vbeta forward and 13 Jbeta reverse. Libraries were prepared by immunoSEQ multiplex PCR; TCRdb keeps only in-frame clonotypes and omits some of them. The sample contains 170,000 or so clones, approximately 84% of which appear only once. Sequencing was done on a sample of PBMCs. These receptors originate from a man younger than 35 in good health and CMV-seronegative.

The rearrangement links TRBV28 to TRBJ2-7; D may be TRBD1 (5 bases). Germline V gives CDR1 MDHEN, CDR2 SYDVKM. Trimming pared 7 bases from V and 1 base from J, leaving 14 bases between. CDR3 length: 14 amino acids. CDR3 nucleotides: TGTGCCAGCACCTACTACCCAGGGTCCTACGAGCAGTACTTC. Encoded protein: CASTYYPGSYEQYF.

The chain employs TRBV6-1 and TRBJ2-1; tentatively, D is TRBD2 (6 bases). Per germline, CDR1 MNHNS and CDR2 SASEGT. The germline V and J ends were trimmed by 2 bases and 9 bases, with 14 bases remaining between them. CDR3 size: 14 residues. CDR3 region: CASSETGVSSEQFF. The CDR3 nucleotides are TGTGCCAGCAGTGAAACGGGAGTGTCATCTGAGCAGTTCTTC.

The V and J genes are TRBV6-5 and TRBJ2-5; D possibly corresponds to TRBD2 (6 bases). V lost 4 bases, J lost 11 bases, and 23 bases lay in between. The germline V gene has CDR1 MNHEY and CDR2 SVGAGI. CDR3 length: 15 residues. Here the CDR3 DNA reads TGTGCCAGCAGTTTCAACCGGGACTCGGCAGTAGAGCAGTACTTC. Protein: CASSFNRDSAVEQYF.

The rearrangement links TRBV27 to TRBJ1-1; 8 bases fit TRBD1. From germline, CDR1 is MNHEY and CDR2 SMNVEV (reference sequence). The CDR3 length is 15 residues. The ends lost 6 bases at V and 1 base at J; junction bases unmatched: 7. The CDR3 coding sequence is TGTGCCAGCAGCCGGGGACAGGAAACGAACACTGAAGCTTTCTTT. Amino acid sequence: CASSRGQETNTEAFF.

The chain recombines TRBV6-1 with TRBJ1-5, with D possibly matching TRBD1 (5 bases). Germline CDR1 and CDR2: MNHNS and SASEGT. This CDR3 region has 13 residues. With 3 bases removed from V and 6 bases from J, the gap between germline ends came to 9 bases. The CDR3: CASSEGEGQPQHF. CDR3 DNA: TGTGCCAGCAGTGAGGGGGAGGGTCAGCCCCAGCATTTT.

This clone was counted a single time. The J gene is TRBJ2-2, the V gene TRBV2, with TRBD2 matching over 7 bases. Germline V CDR1 and CDR2: SNHLY, FYNNEI. The CDR3 covers 13 residues. V lost 6 bases and J lost 4; bases outside the gene matches: 2. The DNA of the CDR3 is TGTGCCAGCAGAGGGAGGGCCACCGGGGAGCTGTTTTTT. Translation gives CASRGRATGELFF.

This clone is a singleton in its sample. V is TRBV4-3 and J is TRBJ2-1; 7 bases map to TRBD2. The CDR3 contains 14 residues. V was clipped by 4 bases and J by 9 bases; unmatched bases: 9. Germline CDR1 and CDR2: LGHNA and YSLEER. CDR3 protein: CASSRSTSAAEQFF. CDR3 in DNA: TGCGCCAGCAGCCGCTCAACTAGCGCAGCTGAGCAGTTCTTC.

The chain recombines TRBV2 with TRBJ2-3; 10 bases are a match to TRBD2. The CDR3 is made up of 19 amino acids. The V gene's germline CDR1 is SNHLY and CDR2 FYNNEI. J gave up 2 bases and V 7 bases, and 18 bases lay outside the gene matches. The CDR3 region has the DNA TGTGCCAGCACCAAACGGGTCCTCTCTGGGACTAGCGACACAGATACGCAGTATTTT. This gives the protein CASTKRVLSGTSDTDTQYF.

This clone was observed once. The chain combines TRBV11-3 with TRBJ2-7; TRBD2 aligns across 8 bases. Germline CDR1 and CDR2: SGHNT and YENEEA. Trimming cost V 3 bases and J 4 bases; bases outside gene matches: 8. The length of the CDR3 is 15 residues. CDR3 DNA sequence: TGTGCCAGCAGCTTGAACACGGGGGGGGTTTACGAGCAGTACTTC. It codes for CASSLNTGGVYEQYF.

In its sample, this clone was seen once. The V call is TRBV11-1, the J call TRBJ2-1, with TRBD2 identical over 10 bases. This CDR3 has 16 amino acids. Germline V gene data show CDR1 as SGHAT and CDR2 as FQDESV (reference sequence). V trimming: 2 bases; J trimming: 7 bases; junction bases outside the gene matches: 8. In nucleotides, the CDR3 is TGTGCCAGCAGCTTAACCACTAGCGGGACGCGGAATGAGCAGTTCTTC. Its protein product is CASSLTTSGTRNEQFF.

This clone appeared a single time. The chain uses TRBV25-1 and TRBJ2-5; TRBD2 agrees at 14 bases. Germline-derived CDR1 and CDR2 are MGHDK and SYGVNS. The CDR3 runs 17 residues. J gave up 7 bases and V 3 bases, and 10 bases lay outside the gene matches. CDR3 loop: CASSDPGLAGDRGTQYF. The CDR3 region has the DNA TGTGCCAGCAGTGACCCGGGACTAGCGGGGGACCGGGGGACCCAGTACTTC.

This clone occurred a few times. This chain uses TRBV5-1 with TRBJ2-3; D is perhaps TRBD2 (7 bases). V dropped 5 bases and J dropped 6 bases, with 16 bases sitting between them. Germline V gives CDR1 SGHRS, CDR2 YFSETQ. The CDR3 covers 14 residues. This CDR3 is CASRRGANGDTQYF. In nucleotides, the CDR3 is TGCGCCAGCAGACGGGGGGCCAACGGGGATACGCAGTATTTT.

This CDR3 is CASNPMSGGDTEAFF. The CDR3 coding sequence is TGCGCCAGCAACCCGATGTCCGGGGGTGACACTGAAGCTTTCTTT. The genes are TRBV5-1 and TRBJ1-1, with a possible D match to TRBD1 (5 bases). Germline V lookup: CDR1 SGHRS, CDR2 YFSETQ. This CDR3 comprises 15 residues. V shed 6 bases and J shed 3 bases, with 18 bases lying between them.

In regard to this clone: One end of the junction varies from germline; a read error may be responsible. This chain joins TRBV19 and TRBJ1-1; no clear D gene. The CDR3 contains 13 residues. Per the germline V gene, CDR1 is LNHDA and CDR2 is SQIVND (reference sequence). The CDR3 DNA follows: TGTGCCAGTAGTATAGTATCGGGGAGTGAAGTTTTCTTT. Translation: CASSIVSGSEVFF.

The chain recombines TRBV6-4 with TRBJ2-3; the D gene is possibly TRBD1 (6 bases). Per germline, CDR1 MRHNA and CDR2 SNTAGT. Trimming shortened V by 3 bases and J by 0 bases, and 10 bases separated the two germline ends. The CDR3 has 15 residues. CDR3 sequence reads: CASSDYGTSTDTQYF. CDR3 coding DNA: TGTGCCAGCAGTGATTACGGGACAAGCACAGATACGCAGTATTTT.

In this sample, this clone turned up once. The gene calls are TRBV10-3 and TRBJ1-5; possibly TRBD1 for D (6 bases). The V end lost 4 bases, the J end lost 7 bases, and 17 bases lay between the germline ends. From germline, CDR1 is ENHRY and CDR2 SYGVKD. The CDR3 totals 15 residues. In DNA form, the CDR3 reads TGTGCCATCAGTGCTGCGGGGGGCCGGGAACAGCCCCAGCATTTT. It encodes CAISAAGGREQPQHF.

This clone was observed a single time. The germline gene is not matched at one end of the junction; a read error may be the cause. The chain has TRBV5-4 and TRBJ2-5; 10 bases match TRBD2. The J call is doubtful: the DNA matches TRBJ2-7 better. From germline, CDR1 is SGHNT and CDR2 YYREEE (reference sequence). The CDR3 runs 14 residues. CDR3: CASSQREGTYEQYF. The CDR3 bases are TGCGCCAGCAGTCAGCGGGAGGGGACCTACGAGCAGTACTTC.

This clone was recorded only once. This CDR3 is CASSPGQGIREQYF. The DNA for the CDR3 is TGTGCCAGCAGCCCCGGACAGGGGATACGGGAGCAGTACTTC. The J gene is TRBJ2-7, the V gene TRBV7-2; the match to TRBD1 covers 9 bases. CDR1 is SGHTA and CDR2 is FQGNSA in the germline V gene. The CDR3 runs 14 residues. Trimming cost V 5 bases and J 7 bases; bases outside gene matches: 9.

The J gene is TRBJ1-1, the V gene TRBV5-1, with 8 positions matching TRBD1. Germline lookup yields CDR1 SGHRS and CDR2 YFSETQ. The CDR3 is made up of 14 amino acids. After removal of 6 bases from V and 5 bases from J, the junction contained 9 bases not matched to a gene. The CDR3 sequence: CASKRTGGGTEAFF. Written as DNA, the CDR3 is TGCGCCAGCAAAAGAACAGGGGGGGGAACTGAAGCTTTCTTT.

Concerning this clone: The junction does not match germline at one end; this may be a read error. The rearrangement uses TRBV7-9 and TRBJ1-1; D is uncertain. The germline V gene has CDR1 SEHNR and CDR2 FQNEAQ (reference sequence). The length of the CDR3 is 13 residues. The DNA of the CDR3 is TGTTCCAGCAGCCCCGACATCTACACTGAAGCTTTCTTT. Protein: CSSSPDIYTEAFF.

V is TRBV18 and J is TRBJ1-1; a possible D gene is TRBD1 (5 bases). The V end lost 0 bases, the J end lost 0 bases, and 5 bases lay between the germline ends. CDR1 is KGHSH, CDR2 LQKENI, per germline. CDR3 length equals 14 residues. The CDR3 loop reads CASSPPGVNTEAFF. CDR3 nucleotide sequence: TGTGCCAGCTCACCACCAGGGGTGAACACTGAAGCTTTCTTT.

Comment on this clone: Other DNA sequences in the sample encode the same CDR3. The gene calls are TRBV9 and TRBJ1-6; tentatively, D is TRBD1 (5 bases). V was cut by 0 bases and J by 10 bases, with 14 bases left in between. The CDR3 is 15 amino acids. CDR1 and CDR2 from the germline V gene are SGDLS and YYNGEE. The CDR3 is CASSVAGGSGSPLHF. CDR3 coding DNA: TGTGCCAGCAGCGTAGCTGGGGGGTCCGGGTCACCCCTCCACTTT.

A single count supports this clone. This chain connects TRBV27 to TRBJ2-7; possible D gene TRBD2, 6 bases. Germline V lookup: CDR1 MNHEY, CDR2 SMNVEV (reference sequence). The CDR3 runs to 13 residues. Deletions cut 5 bases from V and 3 bases from J, with 11 bases between. CDR3: CASSEGLRYEQYF. The CDR3 DNA reads as TGTGCCAGCAGTGAGGGACTTCGCTACGAGCAGTACTTC.

Written as DNA, the CDR3 is TGTGCCAGCAGTGCCCTTAACTATGGCTACACCTTC. It encodes CASSALNYGYTF. The V and J genes are TRBV6-1 and TRBJ1-2, with no clear D. From germline, CDR1 is MNHNS and CDR2 SASEGT. Trimming took off 4 bases at V and 1 base at J, with 4 bases between the two ends. This CDR3 region has 12 residues.

This clone was seen only once. The rearrangement uses TRBV7-3 and TRBJ2-1, with TRBD1 as a possible D gene (5 bases). V lost 0 bases, J lost 9 bases, and 9 bases lay in between. Germline CDR1 and CDR2: SGHTA and FQGTGA. CDR3 length: 13 amino acids. The CDR3 is CASSLTGDPEQFF. The CDR3, as DNA: TGTGCCAGCAGCTTAACAGGGGATCCTGAGCAGTTCTTC.

Details on this clone: One junction end does not reproduce the germline sequence, and a read error may be involved. The chain has TRBV7-9 and TRBJ1-1, with D perhaps matching TRBD1 (6 bases). Germline V CDR1 and CDR2: SEHNR, FQNEAQ (reference sequence). The CDR3 has 13 residues. The CDR3 region has the DNA TGTTCCAGCAGCTTAGTAGGGGGCACTGAAGCTTTCTTT. Translation gives CSSSLVGGTEAFF. The full variable domain, in which reference TRBV7-9 and TRBJ1-1 provide the parts outside the CDR3, is DTGVSQNPRHKITKRGQNVTFRCDPISEHNRLYWYRQTLGQGPEFLTYFQNEAQLEKSRLLSDRFSAERPKGSFSTLEIQRTEQGDSAMYLCSSSLVGGTEAFFGQGTRLTVV.

The chain joins TRBV7-8 to TRBJ2-7; the D gene is possibly TRBD2 (5 bases). This CDR3 region has 15 residues. Germline CDR1 SGHVS, CDR2 FQNEAQ. Trimming stripped 2 bases from V and 4 bases from J, with 15 bases between. The DNA for the CDR3 is TGTGCCAGCAGCTTAAATGGACTCCTACCGTACGAGCAGTACTTC. It translates to CASSLNGLLPYEQYF. Full variable domain (rest looked up from reference TRBV7-8 and TRBJ2-7): GAGVSQSPRYKVAKRGQDVALRCDPISGHVSLFWYQQALGQGPEFLTYFQNEAQLDKSGLPSDRFFAERPEGSVSTLKIQRTQQEDSAVYLCASSLNGLLPYEQYFGPGTRLTVT.

This chain links TRBV19 with TRBJ2-5; TRBD1 matches 9 bases. The CDR3 has 14 residues. Unmatched junction bases numbered 3, after V lost 2 bases and J lost 5 bases. Germline CDR1 is LNHDA and CDR2 is SQIVND (reference sequence). The CDR3 sequence: CASSINRGRETQYF. The CDR3 DNA reads as TGTGCCAGTAGTATAAACAGGGGGCGGGAGACCCAGTACTTC.

V and J are TRBV4-2 and TRBJ2-2, with D tentatively TRBD1 (6 bases). CDR1 is LGHNA and CDR2 is YNFKEQ in the germline V gene. V was clipped by 0 bases and J by 2 bases, with 13 bases between them. The CDR3 totals 17 residues. The CDR3 sequence: CASSQDWGRGNTGELFF. The CDR3 coding sequence is TGTGCCAGCAGCCAAGATTGGGGCAGGGGCAACACCGGGGAGCTGTTTTTT.

The chain couples TRBV5-1 to TRBJ1-6; tentatively, D is TRBD1 (5 bases). This CDR3 comprises 16 residues. The germline V gene has CDR1 SGHRS and CDR2 YFSETQ. Trimming left V 4 bases short and J 0 bases short, with 11 bases between. CDR3 amino acids: CASSATGGSYNSPLHF. The CDR3, as DNA: TGCGCCAGCAGCGCGACCGGGGGCTCCTATAATTCACCCCTCCACTTT.